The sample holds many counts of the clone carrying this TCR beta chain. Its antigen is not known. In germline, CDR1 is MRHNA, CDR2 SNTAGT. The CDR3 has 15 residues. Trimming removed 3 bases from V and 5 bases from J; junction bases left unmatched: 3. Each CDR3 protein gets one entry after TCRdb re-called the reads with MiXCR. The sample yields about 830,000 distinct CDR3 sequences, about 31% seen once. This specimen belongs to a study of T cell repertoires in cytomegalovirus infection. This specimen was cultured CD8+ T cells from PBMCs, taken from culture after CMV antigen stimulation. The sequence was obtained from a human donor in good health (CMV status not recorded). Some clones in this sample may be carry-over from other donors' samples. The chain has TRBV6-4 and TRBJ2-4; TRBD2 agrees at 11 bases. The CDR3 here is CASSEASGGQNIQYF. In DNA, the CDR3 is TGTGCCAGCAGTGAGGCTAGCGGGGGGCAAAACATTCAGTACTTC.